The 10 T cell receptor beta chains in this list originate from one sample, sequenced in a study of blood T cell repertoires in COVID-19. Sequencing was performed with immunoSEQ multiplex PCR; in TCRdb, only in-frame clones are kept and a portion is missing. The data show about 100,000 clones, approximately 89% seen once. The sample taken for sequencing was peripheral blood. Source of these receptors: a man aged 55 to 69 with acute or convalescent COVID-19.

The CDR3 loop is CASSSDRGQPQHF. CDR3 in DNA: TGTGCCAGCAGCTCCGACAGGGGTCAGCCCCAGCATTTT. V is TRBV7-2 and J is TRBJ1-5, with 8 positions matching TRBD1. Germline CDR1 SGHTA, CDR2 FQGNSA. V was clipped by 4 bases and J by 6 bases; unmatched bases: 2. The CDR3 consists of 13 residues. The whole variable domain, remainder taken from reference TRBV7-2 and TRBJ1-5, is GAGVSQSPSNKVTEKGKDVELRCDPISGHTALYWYRQSLGQGLEFLIYFQGNSAPDKSGLPSDRFSAERTGGSVSTLTIQRTQQEDSAVYLCASSSDRGQPQHFGDGTRLSIL.

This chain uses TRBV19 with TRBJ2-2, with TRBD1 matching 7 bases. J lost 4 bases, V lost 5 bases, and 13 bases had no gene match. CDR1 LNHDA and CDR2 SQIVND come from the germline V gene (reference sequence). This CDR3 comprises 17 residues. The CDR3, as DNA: TGTGCCAGTAGTGACTTGCCCTGGGCAGGGGGCACCGGGGAGCTGTTTTTT. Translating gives CASSDLPWAGGTGELFF.

The CDR3 DNA reads TGTGCCAGCAGTAGACACGGACTAGCGGGAGAGCCGAGACTCTTCAATGAGCAGTTCTTC. It translates to CASSRHGLAGEPRLFNEQFF. This chain uses TRBV2 with TRBJ2-1; 13 bases align to TRBD2. The CDR3 runs 20 residues. The ends lost 5 bases at V and 6 bases at J; junction bases unmatched: 19. Germline CDR1 SNHLY, CDR2 FYNNEI.

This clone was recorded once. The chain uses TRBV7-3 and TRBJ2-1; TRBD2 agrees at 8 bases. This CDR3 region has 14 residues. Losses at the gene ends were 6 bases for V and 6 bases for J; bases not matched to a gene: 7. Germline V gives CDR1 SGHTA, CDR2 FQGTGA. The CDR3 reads CASRTGTSSNEQFF. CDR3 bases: TGTGCCAGCAGAACCGGGACTAGTAGCAATGAGCAGTTCTTC.

CDR3 nucleotides: TGTGCCAGCAGAATCGAGATTCCGGGATATTACGGCTACACCTTC. Protein: CASRIEIPGYYGYTF. This chain connects TRBV6-5 to TRBJ1-2; D gene ambiguous. This CDR3 is built from 15 residues. V was clipped by 6 bases and J by 8 bases, with 22 bases between them. From germline, CDR1 is MNHEY and CDR2 SVGAGI.

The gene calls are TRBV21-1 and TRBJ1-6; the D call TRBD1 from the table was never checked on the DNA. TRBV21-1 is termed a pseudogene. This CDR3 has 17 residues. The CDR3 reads CASSKVWTDRADSPLHF. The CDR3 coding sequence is TGTGCCAGCAGCAAAGTGTGGACGGACAGGGCCGATTCACCCCTCCACTTT.

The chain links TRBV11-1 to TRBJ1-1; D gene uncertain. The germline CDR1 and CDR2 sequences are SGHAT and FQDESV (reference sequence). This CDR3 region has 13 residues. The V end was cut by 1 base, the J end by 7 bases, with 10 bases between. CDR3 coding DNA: TGTGCCAGCAGCTTAGGAGGTGATTTTGAAGCTTTCTTT. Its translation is CASSLGGDFEAFF.

The DNA of the CDR3 is TGCGCCAGCAGCCAGGGGATCCGGACAGAAGATGGAAACACCATATATTTT. As protein: CASSQGIRTEDGNTIYF. This chain connects TRBV4-1 to TRBJ1-3, with D possibly matching TRBD1 (6 bases). Germline-derived CDR1 and CDR2 are MGHRA and YSYEKL. The CDR3 consists of 17 residues. The V and J ends lost 3 bases and 3 bases respectively, with 18 bases between them.

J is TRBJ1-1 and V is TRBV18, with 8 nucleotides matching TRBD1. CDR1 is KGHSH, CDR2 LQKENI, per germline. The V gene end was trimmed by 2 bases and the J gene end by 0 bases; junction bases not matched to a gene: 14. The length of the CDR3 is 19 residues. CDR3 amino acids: CASSPKGPGTGLMNTEAFF. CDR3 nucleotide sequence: TGTGCCAGCTCACCAAAGGGCCCCGGGACAGGCCTAATGAACACTGAAGCTTTCTTT.

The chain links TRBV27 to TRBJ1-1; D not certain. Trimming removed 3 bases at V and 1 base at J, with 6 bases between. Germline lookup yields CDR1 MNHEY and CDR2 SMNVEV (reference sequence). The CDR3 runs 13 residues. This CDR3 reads CASSFTANTEAFF. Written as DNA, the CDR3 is TGTGCCAGCAGTTTCACAGCGAACACTGAAGCTTTCTTT.